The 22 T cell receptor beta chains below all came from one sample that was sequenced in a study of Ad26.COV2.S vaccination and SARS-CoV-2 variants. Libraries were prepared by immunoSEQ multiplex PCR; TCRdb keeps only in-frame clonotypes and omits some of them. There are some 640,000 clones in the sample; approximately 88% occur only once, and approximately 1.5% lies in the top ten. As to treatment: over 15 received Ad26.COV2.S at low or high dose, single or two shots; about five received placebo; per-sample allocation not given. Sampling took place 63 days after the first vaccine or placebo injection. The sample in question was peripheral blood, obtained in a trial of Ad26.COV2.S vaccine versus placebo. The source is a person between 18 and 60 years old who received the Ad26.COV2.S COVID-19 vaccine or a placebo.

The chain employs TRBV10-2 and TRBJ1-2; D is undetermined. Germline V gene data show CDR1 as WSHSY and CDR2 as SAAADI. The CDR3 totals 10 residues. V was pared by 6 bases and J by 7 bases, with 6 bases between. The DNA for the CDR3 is TGCGCCAGCAGATCGGGTGGCTACACCTTC. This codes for CASRSGGYTF.

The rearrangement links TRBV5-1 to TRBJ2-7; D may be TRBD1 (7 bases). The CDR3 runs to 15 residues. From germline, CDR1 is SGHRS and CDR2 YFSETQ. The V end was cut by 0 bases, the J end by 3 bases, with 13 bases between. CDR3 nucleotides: TGCGCCAGCAGCTTGGAGCCAGGGGGGCACTACGAGCAGTACTTC. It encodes CASSLEPGGHYEQYF.

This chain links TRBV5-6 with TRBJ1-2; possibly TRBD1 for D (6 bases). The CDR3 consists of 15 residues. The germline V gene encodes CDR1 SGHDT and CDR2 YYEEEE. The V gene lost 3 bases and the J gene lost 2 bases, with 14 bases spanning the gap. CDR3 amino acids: CASSSGRTANYGYTF. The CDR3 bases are TGTGCCAGCAGCTCTGGCCGGACAGCGAACTATGGCTACACCTTC.

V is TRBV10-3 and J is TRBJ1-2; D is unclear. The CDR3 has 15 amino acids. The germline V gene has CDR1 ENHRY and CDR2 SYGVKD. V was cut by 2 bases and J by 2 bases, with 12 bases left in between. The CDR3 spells CAISEGESGNYGYTF. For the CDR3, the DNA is TGTGCCATCAGTGAGGGAGAGTCCGGGAACTATGGCTACACCTTC.

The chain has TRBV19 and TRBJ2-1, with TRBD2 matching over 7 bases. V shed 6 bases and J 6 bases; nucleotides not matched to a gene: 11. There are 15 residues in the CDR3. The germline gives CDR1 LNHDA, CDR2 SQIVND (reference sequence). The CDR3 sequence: CASRILAAGINEQFF. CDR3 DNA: TGTGCCAGTAGGATTCTAGCGGCCGGGATCAATGAGCAGTTCTTC.

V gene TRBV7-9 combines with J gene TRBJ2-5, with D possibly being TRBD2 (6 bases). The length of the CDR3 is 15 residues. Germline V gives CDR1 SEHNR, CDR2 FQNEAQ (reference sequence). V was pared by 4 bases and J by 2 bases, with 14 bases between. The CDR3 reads CASSSRASEQETQYF. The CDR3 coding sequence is TGTGCCAGCAGCTCGAGGGCTAGCGAACAAGAGACCCAGTACTTC.

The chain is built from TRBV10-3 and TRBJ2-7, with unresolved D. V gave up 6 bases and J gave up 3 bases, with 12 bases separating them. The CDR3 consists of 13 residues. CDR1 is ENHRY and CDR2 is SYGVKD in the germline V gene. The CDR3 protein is CAIRGAEYYEQYF. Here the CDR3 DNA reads TGTGCCATCAGGGGTGCAGAGTACTACGAGCAGTACTTC.

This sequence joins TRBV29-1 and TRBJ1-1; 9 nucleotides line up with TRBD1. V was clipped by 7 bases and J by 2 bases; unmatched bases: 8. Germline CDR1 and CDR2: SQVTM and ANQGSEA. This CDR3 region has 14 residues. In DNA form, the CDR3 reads TGCAGCGCTAAGACGACAGGGGGTAACACTGAAGCTTTCTTT. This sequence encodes CSAKTTGGNTEAFF.

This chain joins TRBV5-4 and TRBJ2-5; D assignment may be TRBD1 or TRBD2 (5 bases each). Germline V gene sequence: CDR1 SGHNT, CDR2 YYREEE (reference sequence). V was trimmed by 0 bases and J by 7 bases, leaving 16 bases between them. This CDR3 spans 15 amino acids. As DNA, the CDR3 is TGTGCCAGCAGCTTGGCTCAACGCGAGAGGGGGACCCAGTACTTC. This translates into CASSLAQRERGTQYF. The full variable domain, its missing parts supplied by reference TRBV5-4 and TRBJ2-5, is ETGVTQSPTHLIKTRGQQVTLRCSSQSGHNTVSWYQQALGQGPQFIFQYYREEENGRGNFPPRFSGLQFPNYSSELNVNALELDDSALYLCASSLAQRERGTQYFGPGTRLLVL.

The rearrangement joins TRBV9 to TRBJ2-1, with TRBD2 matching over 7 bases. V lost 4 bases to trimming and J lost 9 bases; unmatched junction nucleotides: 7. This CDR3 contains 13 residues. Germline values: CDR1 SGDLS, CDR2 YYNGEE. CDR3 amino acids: CASSPRGRGEQFF. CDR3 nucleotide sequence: TGTGCCAGCAGCCCCCGGGGGAGGGGTGAGCAGTTCTTC. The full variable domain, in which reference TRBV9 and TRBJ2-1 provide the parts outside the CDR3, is DSGVTQTPKHLITATGQRVTLRCSPRSGDLSVYWYQQSLDQGLQFLIQYYNGEERAKGNILERFSAQQFPDLHSELNLSSLELGDSALYFCASSPRGRGEQFFGPGTRLTVL.

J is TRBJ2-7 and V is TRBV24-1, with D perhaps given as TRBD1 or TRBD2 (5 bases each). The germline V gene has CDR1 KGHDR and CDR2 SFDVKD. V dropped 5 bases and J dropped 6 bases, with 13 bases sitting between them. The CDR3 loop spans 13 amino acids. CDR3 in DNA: TGTGCCACCAGTGCAACAGGAGGCCCCGAGCAGTACTTC. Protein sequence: CATSATGGPEQYF.

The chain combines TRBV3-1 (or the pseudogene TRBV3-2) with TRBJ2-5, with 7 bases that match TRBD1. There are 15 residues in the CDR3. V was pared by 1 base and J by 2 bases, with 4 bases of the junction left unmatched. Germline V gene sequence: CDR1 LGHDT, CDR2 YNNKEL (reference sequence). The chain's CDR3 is CASSQVTGIQETQYF. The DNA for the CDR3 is TGTGCCAGCAGCCAAGTGACAGGGATTCAAGAGACCCAGTACTTC.

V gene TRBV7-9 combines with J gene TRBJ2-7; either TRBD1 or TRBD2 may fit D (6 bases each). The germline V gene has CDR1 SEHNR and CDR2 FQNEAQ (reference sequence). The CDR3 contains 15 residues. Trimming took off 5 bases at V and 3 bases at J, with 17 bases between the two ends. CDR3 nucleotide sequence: TGTGCCAGCAGCCCCGGGGTGGGGGGCGTCTACGAGCAGTACTTC. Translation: CASSPGVGGVYEQYF. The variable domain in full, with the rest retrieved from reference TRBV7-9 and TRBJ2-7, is DTGVSQNPRHKITKRGQNVTFRCDPISEHNRLYWYRQTLGQGPEFLTYFQNEAQLEKSRLLSDRFSAERPKGSFSTLEIQRTEQGDSAMYLCASSPGVGGVYEQYFGPGTRLTVT.

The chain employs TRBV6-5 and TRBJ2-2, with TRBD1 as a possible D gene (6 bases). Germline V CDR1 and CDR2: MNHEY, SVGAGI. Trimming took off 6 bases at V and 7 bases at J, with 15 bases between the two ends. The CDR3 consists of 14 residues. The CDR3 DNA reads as TGTGCCAGCAGCCGAGGACAGACGGGCGGGGAGCTGTTTTTT. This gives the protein CASSRGQTGGELFF.

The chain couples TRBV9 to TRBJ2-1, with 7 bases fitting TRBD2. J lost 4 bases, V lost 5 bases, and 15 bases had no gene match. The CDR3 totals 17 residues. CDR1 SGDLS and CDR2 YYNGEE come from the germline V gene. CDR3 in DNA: TGTGCCAGCAGGCCCTCCCTCGGCGGGAGAGGGTACAATGAGCAGTTCTTC. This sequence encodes CASRPSLGGRGYNEQFF.

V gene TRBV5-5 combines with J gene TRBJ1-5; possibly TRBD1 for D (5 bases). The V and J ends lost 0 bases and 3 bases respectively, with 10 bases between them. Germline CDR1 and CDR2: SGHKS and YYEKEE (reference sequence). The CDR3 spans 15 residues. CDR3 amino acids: CASSLDRLINQPQHF. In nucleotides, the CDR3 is TGTGCCAGCAGCTTGGACAGGCTAATCAATCAGCCCCAGCATTTT.

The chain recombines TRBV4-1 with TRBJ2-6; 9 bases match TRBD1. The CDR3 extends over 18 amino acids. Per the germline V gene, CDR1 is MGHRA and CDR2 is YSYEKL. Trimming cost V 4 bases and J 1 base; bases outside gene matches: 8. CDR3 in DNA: TGCGCCAGCAGCCCCCACCCGACAGGGGGTTCTGGGGCCAACGTCCTGACTTTC. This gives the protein CASSPHPTGGSGANVLTF.

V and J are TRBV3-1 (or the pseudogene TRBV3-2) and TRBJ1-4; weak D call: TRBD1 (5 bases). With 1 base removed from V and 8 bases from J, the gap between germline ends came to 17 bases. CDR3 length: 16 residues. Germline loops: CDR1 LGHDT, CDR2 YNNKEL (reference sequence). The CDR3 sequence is CASSQGRGVGEEKLFF. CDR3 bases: TGTGCCAGCAGCCAAGGCCGGGGGGTAGGTGAGGAAAAACTGTTTTTT.

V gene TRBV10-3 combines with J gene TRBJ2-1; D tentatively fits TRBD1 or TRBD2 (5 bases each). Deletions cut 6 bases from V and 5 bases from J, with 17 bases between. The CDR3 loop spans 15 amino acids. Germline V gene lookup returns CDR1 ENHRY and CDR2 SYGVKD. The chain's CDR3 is CAIRVRDGYNNEQFF. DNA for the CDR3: TGTGCCATCAGAGTCCGGGACGGCTATAACAATGAGCAGTTCTTC.

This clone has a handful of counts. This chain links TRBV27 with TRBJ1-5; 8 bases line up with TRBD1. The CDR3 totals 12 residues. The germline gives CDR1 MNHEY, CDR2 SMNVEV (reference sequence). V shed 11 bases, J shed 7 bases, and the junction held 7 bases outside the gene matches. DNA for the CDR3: TGTGCCTGCGGACAGGGAGGGCAGCCCCAGCATTTT. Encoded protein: CACGQGGQPQHF.

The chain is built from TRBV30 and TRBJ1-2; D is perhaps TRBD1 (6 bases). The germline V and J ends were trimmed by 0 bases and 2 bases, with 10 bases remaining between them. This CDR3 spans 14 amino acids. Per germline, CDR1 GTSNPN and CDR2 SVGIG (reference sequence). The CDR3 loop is CAWSVLGGNYGYTF. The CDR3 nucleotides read TGTGCCTGGAGTGTATTGGGGGGCAACTATGGCTACACCTTC.

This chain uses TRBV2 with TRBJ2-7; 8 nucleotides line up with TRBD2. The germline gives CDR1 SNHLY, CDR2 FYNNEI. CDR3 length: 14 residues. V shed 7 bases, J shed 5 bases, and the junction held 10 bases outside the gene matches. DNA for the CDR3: TGTGCCAGCACCCAGAGTAGCGGGGTCCACGAGCAGTACTTC. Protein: CASTQSSGVHEQYF.